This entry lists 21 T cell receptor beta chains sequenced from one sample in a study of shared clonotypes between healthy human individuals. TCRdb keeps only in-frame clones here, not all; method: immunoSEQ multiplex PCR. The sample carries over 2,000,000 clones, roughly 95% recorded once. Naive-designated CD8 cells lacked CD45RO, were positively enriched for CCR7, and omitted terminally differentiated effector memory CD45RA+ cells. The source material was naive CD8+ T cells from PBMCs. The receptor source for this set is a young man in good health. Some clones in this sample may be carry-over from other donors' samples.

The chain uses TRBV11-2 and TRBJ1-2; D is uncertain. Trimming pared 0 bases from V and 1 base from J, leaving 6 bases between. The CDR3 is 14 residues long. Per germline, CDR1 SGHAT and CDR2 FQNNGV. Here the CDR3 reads CASSLEARNYGYTF. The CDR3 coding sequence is TGTGCCAGCAGCTTAGAGGCTCGTAACTATGGCTACACCTTC.

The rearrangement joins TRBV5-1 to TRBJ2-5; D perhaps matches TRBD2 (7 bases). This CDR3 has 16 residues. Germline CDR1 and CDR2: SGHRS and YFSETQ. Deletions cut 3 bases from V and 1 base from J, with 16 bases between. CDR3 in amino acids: CASSSRPGEGQETQYF. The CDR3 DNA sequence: TGCGCCAGCAGCTCACGACCAGGGGAGGGCCAAGAGACCCAGTACTTC.

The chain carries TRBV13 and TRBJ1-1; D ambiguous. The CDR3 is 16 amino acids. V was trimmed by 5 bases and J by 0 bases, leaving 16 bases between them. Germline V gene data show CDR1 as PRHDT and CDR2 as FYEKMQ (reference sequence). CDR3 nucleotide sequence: TGTGCCAGCAGCCTCGAGATCAGTGTGCTGAACACTGAAGCTTTCTTT. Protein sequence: CASSLEISVLNTEAFF.

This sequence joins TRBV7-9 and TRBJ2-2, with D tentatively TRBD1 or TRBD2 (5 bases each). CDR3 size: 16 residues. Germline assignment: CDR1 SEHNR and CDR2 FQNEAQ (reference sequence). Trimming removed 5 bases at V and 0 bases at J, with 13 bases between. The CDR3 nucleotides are TGTGCCAGCAGCCATCCGGGACGATCGAACACCGGGGAGCTGTTTTTT. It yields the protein CASSHPGRSNTGELFF. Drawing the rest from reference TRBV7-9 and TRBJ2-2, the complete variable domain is DTGVSQNPRHKITKRGQNVTFRCDPISEHNRLYWYRQTLGQGPEFLTYFQNEAQLEKSRLLSDRFSAERPKGSFSTLEIQRTEQGDSAMYLCASSHPGRSNTGELFFGEGSRLTVL.

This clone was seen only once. CDR3 coding DNA: TGTGCCAGCAGTTATAACGCAGGAGCCTGGGACACCATATATTTT. Its protein product is CASSYNAGAWDTIYF. The chain combines TRBV6-5 with TRBJ1-3; D is ambiguous. CDR1 MNHEY and CDR2 SVGAGI come from the germline V gene. Trimming stripped 3 bases from V and 8 bases from J, with 17 bases between. The CDR3 runs 15 residues.

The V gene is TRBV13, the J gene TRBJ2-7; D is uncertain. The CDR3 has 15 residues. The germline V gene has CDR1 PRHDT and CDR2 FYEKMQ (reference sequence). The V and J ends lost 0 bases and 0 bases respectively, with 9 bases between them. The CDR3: CASSLGSGVSYEQYF. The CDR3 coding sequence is TGTGCCAGCAGCTTAGGTTCGGGTGTCTCCTACGAGCAGTACTTC.

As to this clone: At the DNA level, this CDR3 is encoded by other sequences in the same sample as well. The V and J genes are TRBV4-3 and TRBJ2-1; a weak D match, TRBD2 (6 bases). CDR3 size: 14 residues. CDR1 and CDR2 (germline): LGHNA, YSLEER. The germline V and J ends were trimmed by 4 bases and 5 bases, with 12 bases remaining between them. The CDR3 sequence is CASSPGAGNNEQFF. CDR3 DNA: TGCGCCAGCAGCCCCGGCGCGGGGAACAATGAGCAGTTCTTC.

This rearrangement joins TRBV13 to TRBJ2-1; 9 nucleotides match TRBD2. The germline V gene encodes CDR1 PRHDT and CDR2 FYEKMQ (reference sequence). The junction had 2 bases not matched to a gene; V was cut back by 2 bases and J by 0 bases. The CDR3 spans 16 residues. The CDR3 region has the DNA TGTGCCAGCAGCTTAAGACTAGCGGACTCCTACAATGAGCAGTTCTTC. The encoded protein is CASSLRLADSYNEQFF. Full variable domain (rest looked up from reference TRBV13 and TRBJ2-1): AAGVIQSPRHLIKEKRETATLKCYPIPRHDTVYWYQQGPGQDPQFLISFYEKMQSDKGSIPDRFSAQQFSDYHSELNMSSLELGDSALYFCASSLRLADSYNEQFFGPGTRLTVL.

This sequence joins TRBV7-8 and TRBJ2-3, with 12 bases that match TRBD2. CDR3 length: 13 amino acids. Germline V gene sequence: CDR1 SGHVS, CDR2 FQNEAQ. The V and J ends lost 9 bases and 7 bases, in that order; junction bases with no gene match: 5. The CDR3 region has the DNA TGTGCCAGTCTAGCGGGAGGGCAACATACGCAGTATTTT. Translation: CASLAGGQHTQYF.

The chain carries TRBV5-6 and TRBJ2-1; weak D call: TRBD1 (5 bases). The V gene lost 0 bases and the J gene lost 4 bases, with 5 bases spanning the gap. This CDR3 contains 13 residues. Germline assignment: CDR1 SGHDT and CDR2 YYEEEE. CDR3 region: CASSLGQYNEQFF. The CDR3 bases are TGTGCCAGCAGCTTGGGACAGTACAATGAGCAGTTCTTC.

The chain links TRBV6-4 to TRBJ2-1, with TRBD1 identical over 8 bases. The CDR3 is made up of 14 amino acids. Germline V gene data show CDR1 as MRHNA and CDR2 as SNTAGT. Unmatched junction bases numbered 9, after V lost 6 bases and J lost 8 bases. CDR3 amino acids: CASRGTGVPDEQFF. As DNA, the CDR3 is TGTGCCAGCAGAGGGACAGGTGTTCCGGATGAGCAGTTCTTC.

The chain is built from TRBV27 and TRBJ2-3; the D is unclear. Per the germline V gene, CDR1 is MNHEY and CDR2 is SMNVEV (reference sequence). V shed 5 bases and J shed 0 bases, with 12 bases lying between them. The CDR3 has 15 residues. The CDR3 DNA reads TGTGCCAGCAGTCCACTGATACTTAGCACAGATACGCAGTATTTT. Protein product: CASSPLILSTDTQYF.

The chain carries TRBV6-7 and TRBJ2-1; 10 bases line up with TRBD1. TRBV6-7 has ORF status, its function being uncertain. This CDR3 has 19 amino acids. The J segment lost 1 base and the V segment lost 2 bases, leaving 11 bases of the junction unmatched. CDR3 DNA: TGTGCCAGCAGTTACCCTGGGACAGGGGATCCAAGTTCCTACAATGAGCAGTTCTTC. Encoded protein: CASSYPGTGDPSSYNEQFF.

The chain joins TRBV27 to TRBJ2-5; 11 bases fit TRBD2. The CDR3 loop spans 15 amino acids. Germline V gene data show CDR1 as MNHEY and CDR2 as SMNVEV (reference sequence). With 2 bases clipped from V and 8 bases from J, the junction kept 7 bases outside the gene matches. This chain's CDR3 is CASSLKLAGVETQYF. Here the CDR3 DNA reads TGTGCCAGCAGTTTAAAACTAGCGGGAGTAGAAACCCAGTACTTC.

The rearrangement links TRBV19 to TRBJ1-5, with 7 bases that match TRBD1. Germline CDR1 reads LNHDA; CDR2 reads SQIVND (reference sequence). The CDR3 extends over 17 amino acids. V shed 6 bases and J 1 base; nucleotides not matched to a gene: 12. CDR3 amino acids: CASSLQGMGGSNQPQHF. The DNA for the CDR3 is TGTGCCAGTAGCCTACAGGGGATGGGTGGAAGCAATCAGCCCCAGCATTTT.

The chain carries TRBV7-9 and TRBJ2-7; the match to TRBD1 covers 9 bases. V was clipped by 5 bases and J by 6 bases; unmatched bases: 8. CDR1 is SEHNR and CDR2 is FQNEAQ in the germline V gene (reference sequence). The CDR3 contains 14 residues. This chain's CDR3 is CASSMGQGTSEQYF. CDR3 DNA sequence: TGTGCCAGCAGCATGGGACAGGGTACTAGCGAGCAGTACTTC.

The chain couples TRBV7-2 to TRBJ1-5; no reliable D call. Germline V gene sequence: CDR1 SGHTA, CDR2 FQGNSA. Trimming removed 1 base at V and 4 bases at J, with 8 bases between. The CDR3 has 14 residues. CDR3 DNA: TGTGCCAGCAGCTTAGGGTGGAATAATCAGCCCCAGCATTTT. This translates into CASSLGWNNQPQHF.

CDR3 DNA sequence: TGTGCCACCCATATTGGTCGCTACAATGAGCAGTTCTTC. This codes for CATHIGRYNEQFF. This rearrangement joins TRBV5-6 to TRBJ2-1; D not certain. Trimming took 9 bases from V and 3 from J, leaving 13 bases between them. Germline CDR1 SGHDT, CDR2 YYEEEE. This CDR3 spans 13 amino acids.

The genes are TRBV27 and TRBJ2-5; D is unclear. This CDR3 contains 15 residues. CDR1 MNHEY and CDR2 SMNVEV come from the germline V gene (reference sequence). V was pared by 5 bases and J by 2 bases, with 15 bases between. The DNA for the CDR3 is TGTGCCAGCAGTCCAACCCCCATCCTTCAAGAGACCCAGTACTTC. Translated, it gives CASSPTPILQETQYF.

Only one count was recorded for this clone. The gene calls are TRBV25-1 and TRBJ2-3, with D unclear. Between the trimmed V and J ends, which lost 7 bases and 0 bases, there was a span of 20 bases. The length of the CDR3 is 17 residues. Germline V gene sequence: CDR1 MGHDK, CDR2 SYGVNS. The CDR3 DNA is TGTGCCAGCAATTCCTTTGCAGGCAACGCTAGCACAGATACGCAGTATTTT. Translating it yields CASNSFAGNASTDTQYF.

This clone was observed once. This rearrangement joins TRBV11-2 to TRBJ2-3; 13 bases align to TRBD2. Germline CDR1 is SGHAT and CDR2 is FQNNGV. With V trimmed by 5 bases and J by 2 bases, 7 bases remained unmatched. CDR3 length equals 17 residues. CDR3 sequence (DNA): TGTGCCAGCAGCATACTAGCGGGAGGGCCGGTCACAGATACGCAGTATTTT. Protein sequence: CASSILAGGPVTDTQYF.